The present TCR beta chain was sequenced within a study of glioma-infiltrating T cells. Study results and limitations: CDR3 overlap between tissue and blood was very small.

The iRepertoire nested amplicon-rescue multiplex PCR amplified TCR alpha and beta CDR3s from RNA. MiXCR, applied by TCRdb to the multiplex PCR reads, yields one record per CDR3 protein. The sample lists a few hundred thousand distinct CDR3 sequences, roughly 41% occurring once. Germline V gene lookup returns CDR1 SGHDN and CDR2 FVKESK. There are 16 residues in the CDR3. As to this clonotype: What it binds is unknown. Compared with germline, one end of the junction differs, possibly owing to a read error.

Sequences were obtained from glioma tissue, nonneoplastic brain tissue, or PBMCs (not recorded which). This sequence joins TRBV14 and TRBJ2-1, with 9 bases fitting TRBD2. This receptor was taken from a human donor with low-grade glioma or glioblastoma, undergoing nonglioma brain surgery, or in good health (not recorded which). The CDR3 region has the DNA TGTGCCAGCAGCCAAGATTATAGCGGGAGCGACAATGGGCAGTTCTTT. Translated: CASSQDYSGSDNGQFF.